The TCR beta chain under discussion was sequenced for a study of identical twins. This clonotype was detected only a few times. No antigen is known for it. The CDR3 length is 17 residues. Germline lookup yields CDR1 SGHTA and CDR2 FQGNSA. With 6 bases clipped from V and 1 base from J, the junction kept 13 bases outside the gene matches. Study results and limitations: The study found that models underestimated out-of-frame TCR alpha sharing in monozygotic twins. Analyses based on zero insertions could be partly confounded by invariant MAIT and iNKT cells. Insertion counts were lower in abundant cord blood beta clonotypes, a trend that memory repertoires did not show.

Carrying unique molecular identifiers, the cDNA also gained a universal primer site through template switching. MiXCR, run by TCRdb on the 5' RACE reads, gives a single entry per CDR3 protein. The table has 200,000 to 250,000 distinct CDR3 sequences, around 6.9% seen once. These same records also appear under a second study, on yellow fever vaccine responses in identical twins.

This sequence originates from a woman younger than 30 in good health. V and J are TRBV7-2 and TRBJ2-5, with 8 bases fitting TRBD1. Source material: memory (CD45RO+) T cells sorted from blood. CDR3 amino acids: CASRLSPGGPSQETQYF. The CDR3 nucleotides read TGTGCCAGCAGACTTAGTCCAGGGGGCCCTAGCCAAGAGACCCAGTACTTC.